This T cell receptor beta chain was recorded in a study of cytomegalovirus exposure and HLA in healthy donors. Deletions cut 0 bases from V and 5 bases from J, with 13 bases between. From germline, CDR1 is SGDLS and CDR2 YYNGEE. The CDR3 consists of 15 residues. Researchers ran the PCR with 60 Vbeta and 13 Jbeta primers. Clones were sequenced by immunoSEQ multiplex PCR, and TCRdb holds only the in-frame ones, with some missing. Among tens of thousands of clones, less than 85% were seen once, and the ten largest hold more than 8%. Study-level results: Upon later analysis, HLA-associated TCR beta chains proved more clonally expanded than other, equally common chains. Presence/absence analyses assumed roughly uniform sequencing depth across donors. Several of the most significant clusters appeared, in a later analysis, to be linked to common viral pathogens.

Of note for this clone: Its specificity is unknown.

This sequence originates from a woman between 50 and 59 years old in good health and CMV-seropositive. Sequencing was performed on PBMCs. The rearrangement joins TRBV9 to TRBJ2-3; TRBD2 is a possible D gene (6 bases). The CDR3: CASSVAGGAGDTQYF. As DNA, the CDR3 is TGTGCCAGCAGCGTAGCGGGCGGGGCGGGAGATACGCAGTATTTT.